This is a list of T cell receptor beta chains from one sample in a study of blood T cell repertoires in COVID-19. Profiled with immunoSEQ multiplex PCR; TCRdb holds only in-frame clones, not every one. This table has about 49,000 clones, more than 85% appearing once. Sequencing was done on a sample of peripheral blood. These receptors came from a man aged 60 to 75 with COVID-19, enrolled during active disease. Each CDR3 is given with its conserved first and last residue. The D gene is left open where the match is weak. The size entry is marked missing in some rows and otherwise reads once, few, many or a size class.

NA,TRBV6-6,TRBD2,15,TRBJ2-5,CASRGTSGFQETQYF,TGTGCCAGCAGGGGGACTAGCGGGTTCCAAGAGACCCAGTACTTC
NA,TRBV9,TRBD1,16,TRBJ2-2,CASSVDGTGNTGELFF,TGTGCCAGCAGCGTAGACGGGACAGGGAACACCGGGGAGCTGTTTTTT
NA,TRBV19,NA,15,TRBJ2-1,CASSIVEGAWNEQFF,TGTGCCAGTAGTATAGTGGAGGGAGCATGGAATGAGCAGTTCTTC
NA,TRBV19,TRBD1,15,TRBJ1-1,CASSTPGQGRAEAFF,TGTGCCAGTAGTACCCCGGGACAGGGGCGGGCTGAAGCTTTCTTT
NA,TRBV19,NA,17,TRBJ1-2,CASSISGGALSLTGYTF,TGTGCCAGTAGTATTAGCGGGGGTGCGCTTAGTCTTACTGGCTACACCTTC
NA,TRBV14,NA,18,TRBJ2-1,CASSQAGRTLSSYNEQFF,TGTGCCAGCAGCCAAGCAGGACGGACTCTGAGCTCCTACAATGAGCAGTTCTTC
once,TRBV4-1,TRBD1,14,TRBJ1-2,CASSRSTGDRGYTF,TGCGCCAGCAGCCGGTCTACAGGGGATCGAGGCTACACCTTC
NA,TRBV4-1,TRBD1,15,TRBJ1-2,CASSPSQGVIVGYTF,TGCGCCAGCAGCCCATCACAGGGGGTGATTGTTGGCTACACCTTC
NA,TRBV25-1,TRBD1,13,TRBJ1-2,CASSDHRGQGYTF,TGTGCCAGCAGTGACCACAGGGGGCAAGGCTACACCTTC
once,TRBV6-4,TRBD1,14,TRBJ1-2,CASKRDRGLDGYTF,TGTGCCAGCAAGAGGGACAGGGGGCTAGATGGCTACACCTTC
NA,TRBV7-2,TRBD2,16,TRBJ2-3,CASSLGIAGGTDTQYF,TGTGCCAGCAGCTTAGGTATCGCGGGAGGAACAGATACGCAGTATTTT
NA,TRBV5-5,TRBD1,14,TRBJ1-6,CASSSGTADSPLHF,TGTGCCAGCAGCTCCGGGACAGCGGATTCACCCCTCCACTTT
NA,TRBV19,TRBD1,13,TRBJ2-7,CASEDRGKHEQYF,TGTGCCAGTGAGGACAGGGGGAAACACGAGCAGTACTTC
NA,TRBV2,NA,13,TRBJ1-1,CASIRGEGTEAFF,TGTGCCAGCATCAGGGGCGAAGGCACTGAAGCTTTCTTT
NA,TRBV28,NA,14,TRBJ1-6,CASRLGGSYSPLHF,TGTGCCAGCAGGTTGGGGGGGTCTTATTCACCCCTCCACTTT
NA,TRBV19,NA,14,TRBJ1-1,CASSIPPRNTEAFF,TGTGCCAGTAGTATTCCACCCAGGAACACTGAAGCTTTCTTT
NA,TRBV7-2,TRBD1,14,TRBJ1-1,CASSAGQLNTEAFF,TGTGCCAGCAGCGCGGGACAGTTGAACACTGAAGCTTTCTTT
NA,TRBV30,TRBD1,14,TRBJ1-6,CACQTGTENSPLHF,TGTGCCTGTCAAACCGGGACAGAGAATTCACCCCTCCACTTT
NA,TRBV7-2,NA,13,TRBJ2-5,CASSYVTAGTQYF,TGTGCCAGCAGCTACGTGACTGCTGGGACCCAGTACTTC
NA,TRBV27,TRBD1,15,TRBJ1-4,CASRSQGATNEKLFF,TGTGCCAGCAGATCACAGGGGGCAACTAATGAAAAACTGTTTTTT
NA,TRBV19,NA,13,TRBJ1-2,CASSRDIVYGYTF,TGTGCCAGTAGTAGGGACATCGTCTATGGCTACACCTTC
NA,TRBV7-2,TRBD2,17,TRBJ2-3,CASSTLEFAGGPDTQYF,TGTGCCAGCAGCACATTAGAGTTTGCGGGAGGGCCAGATACGCAGTATTTT
NA,TRBV10-3,TRBD1,17,TRBJ1-3,CAIRTETGTDSGNTIYF,TGTGCCATCAGGACAGAGACCGGGACAGACTCTGGAAACACCATATATTTT
NA,TRBV7-3,TRBD2,15,TRBJ2-1,CASSLGGGLASEQFF,TGTGCCAGCAGCTTAGGAGGGGGACTAGCGTCTGAGCAGTTCTTC
NA,TRBV3-1/TRBV3-2,NA,15,TRBJ1-5,CASSQDGPPNQPQHF,TGTGCCAGCAGCCAAGATGGCCCTCCAAATCAACCCCAGCATTTT
NA,TRBV18,TRBD2,16,TRBJ2-3,CASSPFSGRAPDTQYF,TGTGCCAGCTCACCTTTTAGCGGGAGGGCCCCAGATACGCAGTATTTT
NA,TRBV29-1,NA,12,TRBJ1-2,CSVKKGNYGYTF,TGCAGCGTTAAAAAGGGGAACTATGGCTACACCTTC
NA,TRBV29-1,NA,11,TRBJ2-7,CSVGQVYEQYF,TGCAGCGTTGGACAGGTTTACGAGCAGTACTTC
once,TRBV9,NA,13,TRBJ2-2,CASSVAVTGELFF,TGTGCCAGCAGCGTAGCGGTCACCGGGGAGCTGTTTTTT
NA,TRBV3-1/TRBV3-2,TRBD1,15,TRBJ1-6,CASSQGTGKNSPLHF,TGTGCCAGCAGCCAAGGGACAGGGAAGAATTCACCCCTCCACTTT
NA,TRBV5-1,NA,14,TRBJ1-2,CASSPGSTNYGYTF,TGCGCCAGCAGCCCGGGTTCTACTAACTATGGCTACACCTTC
NA,TRBV4-3,TRBD2,19,TRBJ2-3,CASSQEVQVASGNTDTQYF,TGCGCCAGCAGCCAAGAAGTGCAAGTCGCTAGCGGAAACACAGATACGCAGTATTTT
NA,TRBV9,NA,14,TRBJ1-4,CASSGDATNEKLFF,TGTGCCAGCAGCGGAGATGCAACTAATGAAAAACTGTTTTTT
NA,TRBV7-3,TRBD2,15,TRBJ2-7,CASSRSGRASDEQYF,TGTGCCAGCAGCCGGAGCGGGAGGGCCTCGGATGAGCAGTACTTC
NA,TRBV9,NA,14,TRBJ2-1,CASTPGQYNNEQFF,TGTGCCAGCACCCCAGGTCAATATAACAATGAGCAGTTCTTC
NA,TRBV9,TRBD2,18,TRBJ2-1,CASSVGHGLAGGGNEQFF,TGTGCCAGCAGCGTAGGACACGGACTAGCGGGAGGGGGTAATGAGCAGTTCTTC
NA,TRBV30,NA,11,TRBJ1-5,CACCRNQPQHF,TGTGCCTGTTGTAGAAATCAGCCCCAGCATTTT
NA,TRBV18,TRBD2,14,TRBJ2-1,CASSPQRGYNEQFF,TGTGCCAGCTCACCCCAGCGGGGGTACAATGAGCAGTTCTTC
NA,TRBV7-7,NA,18,TRBJ2-3,CASSLGPFRDSCTDTQYF,TGTGCTAGCAGCTTAGGGCCGTTCCGGGACTCTTGCACAGATACGCAGTATTTT
NA,TRBV11-3,NA,14,TRBJ2-1,CASSPGGTIEEQFF,TGTGCCAGCAGCCCTGGAGGAACCATTGAAGAGCAGTTCTTC
NA,TRBV5-1,TRBD1,15,TRBJ1-2,CASSVGTDRVYGYTF,TGCGCCAGCAGCGTAGGGACGGACAGGGTATATGGCTACACCTTC
NA,TRBV7-2,NA,12,TRBJ2-7,CASSFSSYEQYF,TGTGCCAGCAGCTTCTCGTCCTACGAGCAGTACTTC
NA,TRBV7-9,TRBD1,14,TRBJ2-3,CASSLRTGQDTQYF,TGTGCCAGCAGCTTACGGACAGGGCAAGATACGCAGTATTTT
NA,TRBV6-2/TRBV6-3,TRBD2,15,TRBJ2-1,CASSYGTSGYNEQFF,TGTGCCAGCAGTTACGGGACTAGCGGGTACAATGAGCAGTTCTTC